This note documents a single T cell receptor beta chain sequence. What antigen it recognizes has not been identified. Base qualities are not recorded, but no much larger clone differs from it by a single base. The data belong to a study of ipilimumab plus nivolumab after autologous stem cell transplantation (dated by TCRdb to the early 2020s). Concerning the study at large: Trial patients received a median of roughly 5 ipilimumab doses and seven to nine nivolumab doses. The DLBCL cohort included primary refractory and relapsed disease, with 18-month progression-free survival of approximately 87% and 28% respectively. Patients with high-risk diffuse large B cell lymphoma, mature T cell lymphoma, or multiple myeloma undergoing autologous transplant were enrolled in the trial. Fewer than 40 patients made up the trial's intent-to-treat population.

Study-wide conclusions, independent of this receptor: Per the authors, a biologic rationale for further study of the post-transplant checkpoint inhibition approach was offered by T cell receptor repertoire, regulatory T cell phenotype and gut microbiota profiles. Combined checkpoint inhibition as post-transplant consolidation was concluded by the authors to appear tolerable.

The germline V gene supplies CDR1 MNHNS and CDR2 SASEGT. The CDR3 measures 13 amino acids from cysteine to phenylalanine. Only the CDR3 portion is preserved as DNA: 39 bases, with reading frame beginning at the first base. Trimming leaves V shorter by 6 bases and J shorter by 5 bases, with the junction holding 6 bases beyond the gene matches. The library relied on the immunoSEQ multiplex PCR assay. Sourced from immuneACCESS, this table was stored by TCRdb with only in-frame sequences that have V and J called. A share of the clones is absent; for the studies checked, an unresolved V gene accounts for under half, and the remainder has no known explanation. In all, the sample holds about 83,000 clones, and nearly 85% of those were seen once. The ten biggest clones cover about 2.2% of the sample. Checkpoint therapy was initiated 14 to 28 days after autologous transplant, and ipilimumab was administered at 1 mg/kg intravenously on day 1 of selected weeks. Nivolumab was administered at 3 mg/kg intravenously on day 1 of weeks 1, 4, 7, 10, and every two weeks through week 26. This Phase Ib clinical trial tested ipilimumab plus nivolumab, a combined checkpoint inhibition, as consolidation after autologous stem cell transplantation.

The source was PBMCs, collected in a trial of ipilimumab plus nivolumab as post-transplant consolidation. The sequence came from a male donor with diffuse large B-cell lymphoma. The rearranged chain carries TRBV6-1 and TRBJ1-1, and 7 junction bases match TRBD1. The CDR3 region has the sequence CASRLTGETEAFF. The DNA is as follows: TGTGCCAGCAGACTAACAGGGGAGACTGAAGCTTTCTTT.